Listed below are T cell receptor beta chains from one sample, sequenced in a study of cytomegalovirus exposure and HLA in healthy donors. Clones were sequenced by immunoSEQ multiplex PCR, and TCRdb holds only the in-frame ones, with some missing. The sample has around 100,000 clones, roughly three quarters seen once. Sample: PBMCs. These receptors were obtained from a middle-aged woman in good health and CMV-seronegative. CDR3s include the opening cysteine and the closing phenylalanine or tryptophan. Each record gives: D gene, J gene, V gene, CDR3 protein. A D gene is named only where the DNA matches it firmly.

TRBD2 | TRBJ2-5 | TRBV19 | CASSMLGEGQETQYF
- | TRBJ1-5 | TRBV19 | CASSTLMGARDHQPQHF
- | TRBJ1-2 | TRBV7-2 | CASSSYTHGYTF
TRBD2 | TRBJ2-7 | TRBV10-3 | CAISTLIGTSDPRQYF
TRBD2 | TRBJ2-3 | TRBV19 | CASRLAEGTDTQYF
TRBD1 | TRBJ2-3 | TRBV6-5 | CASSLRGQTDTQYF
TRBD2 | TRBJ2-1 | TRBV19 | CASRRLAGDPYNEQFF
- | TRBJ1-5 | TRBV7-6 | CASSLVGGGYSNQPQHF
TRBD1 | TRBJ2-1 | TRBV5-6 | CASSDGTAYRNEQFF
TRBD2 | TRBJ2-3 | TRBV11-3 | CASSPSGAPTDTQYF
TRBD2 | TRBJ2-1 | TRBV7-6 | CASSSGAGVVNEQFF
- | TRBJ1-4 | TRBV21-1 | CASSKEDWQGGEKLFF
TRBD1 | TRBJ2-7 | TRBV5-1 | CASSQTPGQGGEQYF
TRBD2 | TRBJ2-7 | TRBV11-2 | CASSSREDSYEQYF